The T cell receptor (beta chain) under discussion was sequenced for a study of tissue T cells after allogeneic stem cell transplantation. For the study at large: Pathologist review favored tissue samples showing histologically apparent lymphocytes.

The CDR3 spans 16 residues. The V gene end was trimmed by 1 base and the J gene end by 5 bases; junction bases not matched to a gene: 8. Germline V lookup: CDR1 SGHRS, CDR2 YFSETQ. Profiling relied on immunoSEQ multiplex PCR, and the TCRdb table lists in-frame clones only, not all of them. The table lists approximately 4,900 clones, about 72% of them singletons. The gene calls are TRBV5-1 and TRBJ2-1, with TRBD2 matching 8 bases. This sequence originates from a female donor of 60 years or more with lung cancer. The material sequenced was tissue from the colon, taken at autopsy. This chain's CDR3 is CASSLRGGWGDNEQFF. DNA for the CDR3: TGCGCCAGCAGCTTGCGCGGGGGGTGGGGGGACAATGAGCAGTTCTTC.